Listed here is a single T cell receptor (beta chain). This sample is drawn from a study of PD-1 blockade in classical Hodgkin lymphoma. The CDR3 is 17 residues long. V was clipped by 6 bases and J by 0 bases; unmatched bases: 4. Germline V lookup: CDR1 KGHSH, CDR2 LQKENI. Using immunoSEQ multiplex PCR, the repertoire was profiled, and TCRdb retains in-frame clones only, with some absent. The sample includes 40,000 to 65,000 clones, 81% of them seen just once. Every patient was affected by relapse after autologous stem cell transplantation, while exposure to brentuximab vedotin was not uniform. Sequencing was performed on peripheral blood mononuclear cells (PBMCs), taken at baseline. The chain employs TRBV18 and TRBJ2-1, with TRBD2 identical over 14 bases. The sequence was collected from a human donor with classical Hodgkin lymphoma. Here the CDR3 reads CASSSGTSGSSYNEQFF. The CDR3 DNA follows: TGTGCCAGCTCGTCCGGGACTAGCGGGAGCTCCTACAATGAGCAGTTCTTC.